In its sample, the clone carrying this T cell receptor (beta chain) was seen a few times. The antigen is undetermined. This entry is derived from a study of cytomegalovirus exposure and HLA in healthy donors. Study-level background: Of all 380 or so donors who were genotyped, roughly 81% belonged to the Caucasian-associated ancestry cluster.

Amplification used 60 Vbeta primers and 13 Jbeta primers. TCRdb's table, derived via immunoSEQ multiplex PCR, lists solely in-frame clones and lacks some. The table shows some 150,000 clones, with roughly four fifths occurring only once. General study findings and limits: In a later analysis, DRB1 alleles had the most associated TCRs; HLA-C alleles the fewest. What TCR beta sequences reportedly achieved was accurate prediction of HLA-A and HLA-B alleles in most subjects. Donors were assumed by presence/absence analyses to have roughly uniform sequencing depth.

Trimming at V came to 6 bases and at J to 3 bases, leaving 1 base not matched to a gene. The CDR3 extends over 12 amino acids. The germline V gene encodes CDR1 MDHEN and CDR2 SYDVKM. The clonotype originates from a man aged 50 or older in good health and CMV-seropositive. The chain combines TRBV28 with TRBJ1-1; 7 nucleotides align to TRBD1. The source material was PBMCs. The CDR3 region has the DNA TGTGCCAGCAGCACAGGGGACACTGAAGCTTTCTTT. Translated, it gives CASSTGDTEAFF.